One TCR beta chain is described in this entry. The data were obtained in a study of blood T cell repertoires in COVID-19. Whole-study context: PBMCs, B-cell-depleted T cells, or T cells were the source of the cDNA or gDNA that made up the material.

Trimming cost V 4 bases and J 9 bases, with 19 bases left between them. The CDR3 totals 16 residues. The germline V gene encodes CDR1 SGHTA and CDR2 FQGNSA. Profiling relied on immunoSEQ multiplex PCR, and the TCRdb table lists in-frame clones only, not all of them. The repertoire includes a few hundred thousand clones, approximately 87% of them detected once, and around 10% sits in the top ten. The age range of participants was 18 to 89 years, with residence in about 25 US areas. Allocation to cohorts depended on clinical history reported by the participants. Recovered status in Cohort 3 required two negative PCRs, clearance, or symptom resolution.

This receptor was taken from a woman aged 45-60 years who had recovered from COVID-19. The rearrangement joins TRBV7-2 to TRBJ1-6; D perhaps matches TRBD1 (6 bases). The sequencing sample was made of PBMCs or T cells enriched from blood (not recorded which). The chain's CDR3 is CASSSQGRGGGSPLHF. CDR3 DNA: TGTGCCAGCAGCTCTCAAGGGAGGGGAGGGGGTTCACCCCTCCACTTT. Full variable domain (rest looked up from reference TRBV7-2 and TRBJ1-6): GAGVSQSPSNKVTEKGKDVELRCDPISGHTALYWYRQSLGQGLEFLIYFQGNSAPDKSGLPSDRFSAERTGGSVSTLTIQRTQQEDSAVYLCASSSQGRGGGSPLHFGNGTRLTVT.